The T cell receptor beta chain under discussion was sequenced for a study of T-cell memory formation after mild COVID-19. This CDR3 is 15 amino acids long. With 4 bases clipped from V and 10 bases from J, the junction kept 9 bases outside the gene matches. Germline V gene data show CDR1 as MNHEY and CDR2 as SVGAGI. Each CDR3 protein gets one entry after TCRdb re-called the 5' RACE reads with MiXCR. The repertoire consists of roughly 450,000 distinct CDR3 sequences, with roughly 20% occurring once and the leading ten covering roughly 12%. Sequenced input: PBMCs or a T cell subset sorted from them (not recorded which). This clonotype was sampled from an adult woman who had mild COVID-19 (a few samples of this study predate the infection). Cell type and time point are not known. The J gene is TRBJ1-4, the V gene TRBV6-5; TRBD1 aligns across 10 bases. CDR3 protein: CASSFRGTGERKLFF. Written as DNA, the CDR3 is TGTGCCAGCAGTTTCCGTGGGACAGGGGAGAGAAAACTGTTTTTT.